Each of the 14 T cell receptor beta chains below was sequenced from the same sample in a study of T cell responses to AZD1222 COVID-19 vaccine (dated by TCRdb to the early 2020s). Library preparation employed the immunoSEQ multiplex PCR assay. The table comes from immuneACCESS by way of TCRdb, which keeps in-frame sequences with V and J called. Part of the clones is missing from these tables; in studies checked, under half for an unresolved V gene and the rest for unknown reasons. This sample is represented by tens of thousands of clones; around 86% of them were singletons. In total, the top ten clones hold 8.7% of the sample. The time point label corresponds to: baseline before first vaccination. Sequences were derived from peripheral blood, sampled on day 0 of AZD1222 vaccination. These TCRs come from an adult in good health.

The chain combines TRBV29-1 with TRBJ2-1; D possibly uses TRBD1 or TRBD2 (5 bases each). CDR1 SQVTM and CDR2 ANQGSEA come from the germline V gene. The V end was cut by 7 bases, the J end by 6 bases, with 13 bases between. The CDR3 has 12 amino acids. This chain's CDR3 is CSAPWGRNEQFF. The CDR3 coding sequence is TGCAGCGCCCCGTGGGGACGCAATGAGCAGTTCTTC.

The rearrangement uses TRBV20-1 and TRBJ2-7, with a weak D call TRBD1 (5 bases). Germline CDR1 DFQATT, CDR2 SNEGSKA (reference sequence). Trimming removed 5 bases at V and 0 bases at J, with 5 bases between. The CDR3 has 11 residues. In DNA, the CDR3 is TGCAGTGCTGGGGCCTCCTACGAGCAGTACTTC. Translated: CSAGASYEQYF.

In its sample, this clone was seen a few times. The CDR3 DNA reads TGTGCCAGCAGCGGTGACAGGGGGTTTGAAAAACTGTTTTTT. It codes for CASSGDRGFEKLFF. The rearrangement joins TRBV11-2 to TRBJ1-4, with 9 positions matching TRBD1. The CDR3 loop spans 14 amino acids. J was trimmed by 7 bases and V by 5 bases; bases with no gene match: 5. Looked up from germline, CDR1 is SGHAT and CDR2 is FQNNGV.

J is TRBJ1-1 and V is TRBV7-2, with unresolved D. Trimming stripped 0 bases from V and 1 base from J, with 6 bases between. The germline V gene encodes CDR1 SGHTA and CDR2 FQGNSA. The CDR3 runs 14 residues. This CDR3 reads CASSLAVQNTEAFF. The CDR3 bases are TGTGCCAGCAGCTTAGCGGTCCAGAACACTGAAGCTTTCTTT. The full variable domain, completed using reference TRBV7-2 and TRBJ1-1, is GAGVSQSPSNKVTEKGKDVELRCDPISGHTALYWYRQSLGQGLEFLIYFQGNSAPDKSGLPSDRFSAERTGGSVSTLTIQRTQQEDSAVYLCASSLAVQNTEAFFGQGTRLTVV.

This clone was counted between two and nine times. The V gene is TRBV4-1, the J gene TRBJ2-7, with TRBD1 identical over 9 bases. There are 15 residues in the CDR3. CDR1 MGHRA and CDR2 YSYEKL come from the germline V gene. V shed 2 bases, J shed 3 bases, and the junction held 5 bases outside the gene matches. Written as DNA, the CDR3 is TGCGCCAGCAGCCAAACCGGGACAGGGTACTACGAGCAGTACTTC. Its translation is CASSQTGTGYYEQYF.

The gene calls are TRBV28 and TRBJ1-5; no clear D gene. The V and J ends lost 6 bases and 4 bases respectively, with 7 bases between them. This CDR3 spans 12 amino acids. Germline CDR1 MDHEN, CDR2 SYDVKM. This chain's CDR3 is CASRDLNQPQHF. The CDR3 nucleotides read TGTGCCAGCAGAGATCTAAATCAGCCCCAGCATTTT.

The rearrangement links TRBV5-6 to TRBJ1-2, with D unclear. The germline gives CDR1 SGHDT, CDR2 YYEEEE. The CDR3 has 13 amino acids. Trimming removed 0 bases from V and 2 bases from J, with 5 bases in between. CDR3 coding DNA: TGTGCCAGCAGCTTGGGCCAGAACTATGGCTACACCTTC. As protein: CASSLGQNYGYTF.

The rearrangement links TRBV28 to TRBJ2-2, with 8 bases that match TRBD2. Germline-derived CDR1 and CDR2 are MDHEN and SYDVKM. CDR3 length equals 15 residues. V lost 8 bases and J lost 9; bases outside the gene matches: 14. The CDR3 DNA is TGTGCCAGCTTTAAGGGACTAGTGCCTATCCGGGAGCTGTTTTTT. Translated, it gives CASFKGLVPIRELFF.

The chain couples TRBV19 to TRBJ2-5; 13 nucleotides align to TRBD2. This CDR3 is 17 amino acids long. Germline V gene data show CDR1 as LNHDA and CDR2 as SQIVND (reference sequence). After removal of 2 bases from V and 6 bases from J, the junction contained 9 bases not matched to a gene. The CDR3 reads CASSIRLAGGRTKTQYF. CDR3 bases: TGTGCCAGTAGTATAAGACTAGCGGGAGGAAGGACAAAGACCCAGTACTTC.

This chain links TRBV5-1 with TRBJ2-2, with TRBD2 matching over 9 bases. This CDR3 is 16 amino acids long. CDR1 and CDR2 from the germline V gene are SGHRS and YFSETQ. The V segment lost 4 bases and the J segment 1 base; nucleotides outside the gene matches: 5. CDR3 residues: CASSPRLAENTGELFF. The CDR3 bases are TGCGCCAGCAGCCCCCGACTAGCGGAGAACACCGGGGAGCTGTTTTTT. Together with reference TRBV5-1 and TRBJ2-2, the CDR3 gives the full variable domain: KAGVTQTPRYLIKTRGQQVTLSCSPISGHRSVSWYQQTPGQGLQFLFEYFSETQRNKGNFPGRFSGRQFSNSRSEMNVSTLELGDSALYLCASSPRLAENTGELFFGEGSRLTVL.

CDR3 bases: TGTGCCAGTAATGACGGGACTAGACTGTACGAGCAGTACTTC. It yields the protein CASNDGTRLYEQYF. This chain links TRBV7-8 with TRBJ2-7; TRBD2 aligns across 8 bases. CDR1 and CDR2 from the germline V gene are SGHVS and FQNEAQ. This CDR3 region has 14 residues. With V trimmed by 9 bases and J by 4 bases, 11 bases remained unmatched.

The J gene is TRBJ2-2, the V gene TRBV6-6; no clear D. V was cut by 7 bases and J by 2 bases, with 8 bases left in between. The length of the CDR3 is 13 residues. CDR1 is MNHNY and CDR2 is SVGAGI in the germline V gene (reference sequence). CDR3 loop: CASNLPNTGELFF. CDR3 nucleotide sequence: TGTGCCAGCAATTTACCTAACACCGGGGAGCTGTTTTTT.

This clone has only one observation. The chain has TRBV28 and TRBJ1-5, with D maybe TRBD1 (5 bases). The CDR3 totals 15 residues. The V end was cut by 3 bases, the J end by 3 bases, with 12 bases between. CDR1 is MDHEN and CDR2 is SYDVKM in the germline V gene. The CDR3 loop is CASSFLDTFNQPQHF. The CDR3 DNA is TGTGCCAGCAGTTTCCTGGACACCTTCAATCAGCCCCAGCATTTT.

The V call is TRBV5-5, the J call TRBJ1-1, with 7 bases aligning to TRBD1. V shed 4 bases, J shed 1 base, and the junction held 7 bases outside the gene matches. Germline CDR1 and CDR2: SGHKS and YYEKEE (reference sequence). The length of the CDR3 is 15 residues. CDR3 amino acids: CASSNQGGRNTEAFF. CDR3 DNA: TGTGCCAGCAGCAATCAGGGGGGCAGGAACACTGAAGCTTTCTTT.